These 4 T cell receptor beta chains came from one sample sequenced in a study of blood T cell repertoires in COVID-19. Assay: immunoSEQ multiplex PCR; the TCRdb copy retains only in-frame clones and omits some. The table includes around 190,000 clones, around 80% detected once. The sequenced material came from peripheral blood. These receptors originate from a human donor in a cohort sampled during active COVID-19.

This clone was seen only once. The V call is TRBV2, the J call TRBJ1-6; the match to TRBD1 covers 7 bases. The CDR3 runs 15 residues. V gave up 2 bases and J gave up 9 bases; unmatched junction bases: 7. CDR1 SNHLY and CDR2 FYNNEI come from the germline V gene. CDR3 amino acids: CASSESRQGGSPLHF. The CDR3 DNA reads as TGTGCCAGCAGTGAAAGTAGACAGGGAGGTTCACCCCTCCACTTT.

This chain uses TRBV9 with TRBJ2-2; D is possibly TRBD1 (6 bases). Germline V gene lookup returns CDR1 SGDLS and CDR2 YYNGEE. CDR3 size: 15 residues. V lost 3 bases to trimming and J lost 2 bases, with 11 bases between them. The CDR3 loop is CASSGPGHNTGELFF. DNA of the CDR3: TGTGCCAGCAGCGGACCGGGACATAACACCGGGGAGCTGTTTTTT.

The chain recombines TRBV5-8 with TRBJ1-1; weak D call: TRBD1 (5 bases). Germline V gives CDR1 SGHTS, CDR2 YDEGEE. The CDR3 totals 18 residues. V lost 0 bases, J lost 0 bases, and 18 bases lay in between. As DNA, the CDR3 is TGTGCCAGCAGCTTGGACGGTCGGGGGGACCCCATGAACACTGAAGCTTTCTTT. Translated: CASSLDGRGDPMNTEAFF. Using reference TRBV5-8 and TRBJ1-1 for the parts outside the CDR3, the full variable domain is EAGVTQSPTHLIKTRGQQATLRCSPISGHTSVYWYQQALGLGLQFLLWYDEGEERNRGNFPPRFSGRQFPNYSSELNVNALELEDSALYLCASSLDGRGDPMNTEAFFGQGTRLTVV.

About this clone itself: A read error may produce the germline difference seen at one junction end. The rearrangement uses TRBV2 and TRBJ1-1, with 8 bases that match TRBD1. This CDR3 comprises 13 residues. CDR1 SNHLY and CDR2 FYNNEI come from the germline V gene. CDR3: CASARTGNSEAFF. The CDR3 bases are TGTGCCAGCGCTAGGACAGGGAACTCTGAAGCTTTCTTT.